The entry that follows covers one T cell receptor (beta chain) sequence. Its antigen is not yet known. No base-level quality is on record; no much larger clone is a single base apart. CD8 naive samples were CD45RO-negative cells positively selected for CCR7, giving a CD45RA+CCR7+ population that excluded TemRA cells. Healthy HIV-negative adults with no recently reported acute infections or vaccinations were included as donors. Every donor was a Caucasian adult residing in Nashville, Tennessee, USA. Blood was collected by leukapheresis, and PBMCs were isolated by Ficoll-Histopaque density gradient centrifugation and then cryopreserved in liquid nitrogen vapor phase. Purity and quantity of every magnetically sorted T cell population were checked by analytical flow cytometry. From each sorted fraction, genomic DNA was isolated and quantified by UV absorbance on a Nanodrop 2000c. TCR CDR3 regions were amplified from genomic DNA by multiplex PCR using the deep immunoSEQ assay. For each cell subset, the extracted genomic DNA was distributed evenly across all wells of several immunoSEQ 96-well plates, and each plate served as one replicate. Each replicate PCR for sorted subsets received 200 ng genomic DNA, equal to roughly 29,000 T cell genomes. Purified libraries were quantified with a Qubit 3.0 fluorometer, sized on a Bioanalyzer 2100, and re-quantified with the KAPA Library Quantification kit. A separate single-read 150-cycle Illumina NextSeq 550 flow cell was used to sequence each immunoSEQ 96-well plate. On the study's bioinformatics: Because the immunoSEQ output held only junctional sequences and lacked quality scores, the filtering could not match the filtering applied to full-length reads. To assign V/J genes and CDR3, sequences were annotated against IMGT germline references using PyIR, a Python wrapper for IgBLAST v1.9. Any read was removed if the V/J assignment was weak (E-value above 1e-6), the CDR3 was missing, or the read contained stop codons, out-of-frame junctions, or ambiguous translated residues. A V3J clonotype was defined by an identical inferred V gene, J gene, and CDR3 amino acid sequence. The percentage overlap between two repertoires was calculated by dividing the number of shared unique clonotypes by the size of the smaller repertoire. RTK rarefaction, the Chao1 estimator, and Recon v2.1 estimates of unobserved clonotypes were used to assess repertoire richness. Generation probabilities for all TCRbeta clonotypes obtained by the gDNA method from four donors were computed using OLGA. This is the immuneACCESS table as TCRdb keeps it, with only in-frame sequences that have V and J called. A part of the clones is gone; compared with another copy, unresolved V genes explain less than half, and the rest is unexplained. The V and J calls and clone size were taken over from that table, and D and trimming were inferred from the DNA. Within this sample are around 2,000,000 clones, with about 95% of them counted one time only. 0.85% to 1.3% of the sample is held by the ten biggest clonotypes.

The data are from a study of shared clonotypes between healthy human individuals (dated by TCRdb to the early 2020s). At the level of the whole study: The cohort included a few men and two women between 18 and 49 years of age. Each donor's leukapheresis produced roughly between roughly 0.85 and 10 billion PBMCs. To estimate repertoire size and how much clonotype sharing occurs between individuals, the study deeply sequenced the blood TCR repertoires of roughly 5 healthy adults. Different laboratories and diverse techniques were used to prepare libraries and sequence TCR repertoires, to increase sequencing depth and limit assay-specific biases. For each donor, three plates each were used for CD4 naive and CD4 memory, two plates were used for CD8 naive, and one plate was used for CD8 memory.

V is cut by 6 bases and J by 1 base, and the space between the germline ends is 12 bases. The cysteine opens and the phenylalanine closes a CDR3 of 14 amino acids. Only CDR3 DNA remains: 42 bases, in frame from the first base. In the germline V gene, CDR1 corresponds to MNHNS and CDR2 to SASEGT. Overall study results and their limits: Incomplete sequencing was indicated by rarefaction of sorted-subset datasets, despite the large sequencing depth. Sampling was restricted to blood, and TCR repertoires in tissue are likely to differ from TCR repertoires in blood. The genetic and exposure-history diversity represented was limited by the small number of donors. Pairwise subsampling led to the expectation that sequencing depth would affect the degree of clonotype sharing among donors. Estimated clonotype richness was generally larger for naive than for memory subsets. Compared with non-shared clonotypes, clonotypes shared by all four sorted-subset donors had higher generation probabilities. Sharing across a few donors was observed for about 5% of naive CD4, under 4% of naive CD8, 2% to 2.5% of memory CD4, and about 0.4% of memory CD8 clonotypes.

This receptor was taken from a man aged 18 to 29 in good health. The sample taken for sequencing was naive CD8+ T cells sorted from blood. Reading the label with the study, this specimen's cell subset or site is: CD45RA+CCR7+. Recombination connected TRBV6-1 to TRBJ1-1, with the D gene not confidently named. The CDR3 has the sequence CASSRRKENTEAFF. Read as DNA, the sequence is TGTGCCAGCAGCCGACGGAAAGAGAACACTGAAGCTTTCTTT.